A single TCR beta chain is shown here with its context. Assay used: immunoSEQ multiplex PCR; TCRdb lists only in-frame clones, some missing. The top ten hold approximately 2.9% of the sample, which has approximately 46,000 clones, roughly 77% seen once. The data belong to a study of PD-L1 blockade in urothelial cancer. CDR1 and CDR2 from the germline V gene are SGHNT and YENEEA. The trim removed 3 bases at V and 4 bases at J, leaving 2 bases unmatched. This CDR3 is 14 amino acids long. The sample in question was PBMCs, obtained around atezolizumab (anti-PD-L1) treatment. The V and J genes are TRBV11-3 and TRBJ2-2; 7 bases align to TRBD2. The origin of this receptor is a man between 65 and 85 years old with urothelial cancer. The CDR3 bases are TGTGCCAGCAGCTTGGCGGGAGTCACCGGGGAGCTGTTTTTT. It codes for CASSLAGVTGELFF. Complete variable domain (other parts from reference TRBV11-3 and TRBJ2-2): EAGVVQSPRYKIIEKKQPVAFWCNPISGHNTLYWYLQNLGQGPELLIRYENEEAVDDSQLPKDRFSAERLKGVDSTLKIQPAELGDSAVYLCASSLAGVTGELFFGEGSRLTVL.